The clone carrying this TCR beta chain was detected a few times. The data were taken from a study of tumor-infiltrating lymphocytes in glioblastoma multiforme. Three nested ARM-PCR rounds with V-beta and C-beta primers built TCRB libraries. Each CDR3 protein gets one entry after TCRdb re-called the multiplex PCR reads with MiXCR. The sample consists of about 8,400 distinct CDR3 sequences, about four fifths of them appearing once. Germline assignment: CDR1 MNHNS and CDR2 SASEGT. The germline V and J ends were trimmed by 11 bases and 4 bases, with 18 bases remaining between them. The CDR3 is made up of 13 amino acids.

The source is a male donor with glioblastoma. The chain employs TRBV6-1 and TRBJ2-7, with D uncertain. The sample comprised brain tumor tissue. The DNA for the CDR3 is TGTGCCGGGTCCATACTGGGCGGTTACGAGCAGTACTTC. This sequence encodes CAGSILGGYEQYF.